Reported below is one TCR beta chain. The CDR3 extends over 14 amino acids. CDR1 and CDR2 from the germline V gene are GTSNPN and SVGIG (reference sequence). Unmatched junction bases numbered 7, after V lost 4 bases and J lost 3 bases. Repertoires were generated with immunoSEQ multiplex PCR, while TCRdb's copy carries only in-frame clones and drops some. This table holds about 83,000 clones, around 76% found once. The data derive from a study of blood T cell repertoires in COVID-19. The sequence came from an elderly woman with active or convalescent COVID-19. V and J are TRBV30 and TRBJ2-3; 7 bases map to TRBD1. The specimen sequenced was peripheral blood. The CDR3 sequence: CAWTWGRGTDTQYF. The CDR3 DNA is TGTGCCTGGACCTGGGGCAGGGGGACAGATACGCAGTATTTT.